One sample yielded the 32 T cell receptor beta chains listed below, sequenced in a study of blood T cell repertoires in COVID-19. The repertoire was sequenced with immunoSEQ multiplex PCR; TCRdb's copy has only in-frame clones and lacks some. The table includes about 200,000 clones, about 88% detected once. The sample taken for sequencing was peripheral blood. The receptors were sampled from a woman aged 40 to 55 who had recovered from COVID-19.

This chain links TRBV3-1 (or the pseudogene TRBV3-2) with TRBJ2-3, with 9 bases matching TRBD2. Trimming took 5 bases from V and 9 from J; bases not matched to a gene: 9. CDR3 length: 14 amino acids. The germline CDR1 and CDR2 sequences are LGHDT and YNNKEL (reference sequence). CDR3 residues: CASSESLAGATQYF. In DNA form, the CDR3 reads TGTGCCAGCAGCGAATCCTTAGCGGGAGCAACGCAGTATTTT.

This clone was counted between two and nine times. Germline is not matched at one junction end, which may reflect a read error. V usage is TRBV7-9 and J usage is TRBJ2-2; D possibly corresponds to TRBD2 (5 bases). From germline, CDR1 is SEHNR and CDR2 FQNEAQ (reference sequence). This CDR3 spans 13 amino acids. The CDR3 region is CASSLDEPGELFF. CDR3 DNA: TGTGCCAGCAGCTTAGATGAGCCCGGGGAGCTATTTTTT.

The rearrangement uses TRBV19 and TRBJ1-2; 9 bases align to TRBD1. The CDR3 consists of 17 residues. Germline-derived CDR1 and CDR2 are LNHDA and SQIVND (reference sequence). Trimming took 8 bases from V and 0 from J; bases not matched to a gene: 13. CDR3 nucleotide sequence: TGTGCCAGTGGAATCCGGGACAGGGATGTTCCTAACTATGGCTACACCTTC. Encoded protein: CASGIRDRDVPNYGYTF.

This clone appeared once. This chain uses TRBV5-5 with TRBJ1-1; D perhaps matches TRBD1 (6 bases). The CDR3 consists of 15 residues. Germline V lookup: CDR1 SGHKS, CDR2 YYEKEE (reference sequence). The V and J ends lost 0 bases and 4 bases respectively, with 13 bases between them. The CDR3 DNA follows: TGTGCCAGCAGCTTGGCCGTACAGGGTACCACTGAAGCTTTCTTT. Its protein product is CASSLAVQGTTEAFF.

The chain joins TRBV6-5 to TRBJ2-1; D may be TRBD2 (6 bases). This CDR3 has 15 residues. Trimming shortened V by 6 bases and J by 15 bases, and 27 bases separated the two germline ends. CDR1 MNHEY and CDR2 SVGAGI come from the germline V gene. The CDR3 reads CASSRGTDASFPLFF. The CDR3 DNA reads TGTGCCAGCAGCCGGGGGACGGACGCTAGTTTCCCTTTGTTCTTC.

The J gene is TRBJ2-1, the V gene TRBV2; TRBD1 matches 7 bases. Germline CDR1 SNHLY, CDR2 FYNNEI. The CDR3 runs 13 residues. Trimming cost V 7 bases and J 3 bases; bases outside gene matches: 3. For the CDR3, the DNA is TGTGCCAGCAACAGGGGAGACTACAATGAGCAGTTCTTC. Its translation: CASNRGDYNEQFF. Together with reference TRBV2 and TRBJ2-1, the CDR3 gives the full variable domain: EPEVTQTPSHQVTQMGQEVILRCVPISNHLYFYWYRQILGQKVEFLVSFYNNEISEKSEIFDDQFSVERPDGSNFTLKIRSTKLEDSAMYFCASNRGDYNEQFFGPGTRLTVL.

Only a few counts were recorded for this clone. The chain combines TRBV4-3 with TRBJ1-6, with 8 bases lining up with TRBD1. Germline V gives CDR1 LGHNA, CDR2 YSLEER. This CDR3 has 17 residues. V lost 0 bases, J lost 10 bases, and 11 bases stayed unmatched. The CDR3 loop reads CASSQEGQGASLSPLHF. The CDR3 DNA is TGCGCCAGCAGCCAAGAGGGCCAGGGGGCCTCTCTCTCACCCCTCCACTTT.

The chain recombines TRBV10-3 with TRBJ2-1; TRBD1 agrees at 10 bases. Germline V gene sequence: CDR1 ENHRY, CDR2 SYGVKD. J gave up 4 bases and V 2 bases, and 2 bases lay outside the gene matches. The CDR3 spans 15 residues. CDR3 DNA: TGTGCCATCAGTGAGGACAGGGGGCAATACAATGAGCAGTTCTTC. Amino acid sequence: CAISEDRGQYNEQFF.

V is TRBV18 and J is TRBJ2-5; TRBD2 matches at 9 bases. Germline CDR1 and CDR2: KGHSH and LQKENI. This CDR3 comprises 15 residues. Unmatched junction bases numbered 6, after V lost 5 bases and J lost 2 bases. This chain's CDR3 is CASSRTSDPQETQYF. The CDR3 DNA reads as TGTGCCAGCTCAAGGACTAGCGACCCTCAAGAGACCCAGTACTTC.

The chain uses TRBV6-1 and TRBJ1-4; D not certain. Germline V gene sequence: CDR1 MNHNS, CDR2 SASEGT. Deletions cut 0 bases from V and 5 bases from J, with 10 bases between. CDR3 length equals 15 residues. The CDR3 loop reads CASSEAVAGNEKLFF. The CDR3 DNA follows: TGTGCCAGCAGTGAAGCGGTGGCGGGGAATGAAAAACTGTTTTTT.

The CDR3, as DNA: TGTGCCAGTACTCCACCCGGTGCAGGGGTCGCCGGAGCTTTCTTT. It encodes CASTPPGAGVAGAFF. J is TRBJ1-1 and V is TRBV19; a possible D gene is TRBD1 (6 bases). V lost 7 bases and J 10 bases, leaving 25 bases between the germline ends. The V gene's germline CDR1 is LNHDA and CDR2 SQIVND (reference sequence). CDR3 length equals 15 residues.

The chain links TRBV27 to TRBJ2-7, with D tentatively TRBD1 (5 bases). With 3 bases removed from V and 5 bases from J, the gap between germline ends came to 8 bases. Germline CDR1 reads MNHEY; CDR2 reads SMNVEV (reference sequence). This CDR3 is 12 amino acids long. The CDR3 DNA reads TGTGCCAGCAGTTTTCAGGGAAACGAGCAGTACTTC. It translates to CASSFQGNEQYF.

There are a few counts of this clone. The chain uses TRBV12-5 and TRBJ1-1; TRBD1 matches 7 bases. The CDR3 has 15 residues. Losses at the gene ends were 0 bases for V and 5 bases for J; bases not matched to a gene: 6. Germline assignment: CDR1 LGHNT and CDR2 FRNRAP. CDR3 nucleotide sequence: TGTGCTAGTGGTTTGGTGATAGGGGGCTTTACTGAAGCTTTCTTT. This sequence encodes CASGLVIGGFTEAFF.

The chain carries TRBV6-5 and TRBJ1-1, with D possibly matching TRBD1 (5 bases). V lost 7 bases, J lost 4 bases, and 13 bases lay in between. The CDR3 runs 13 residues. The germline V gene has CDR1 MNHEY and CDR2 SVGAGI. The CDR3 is CASKPGHSTEAFF. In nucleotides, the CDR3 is TGTGCCAGCAAGCCTGGACATTCCACTGAAGCTTTCTTT.

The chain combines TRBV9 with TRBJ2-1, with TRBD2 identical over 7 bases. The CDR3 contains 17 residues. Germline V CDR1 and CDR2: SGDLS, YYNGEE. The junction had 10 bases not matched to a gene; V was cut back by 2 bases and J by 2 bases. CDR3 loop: CASSVDLGEGAYNEQFF. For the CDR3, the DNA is TGTGCCAGCAGCGTTGACCTAGGGGAGGGAGCCTACAATGAGCAGTTCTTC.

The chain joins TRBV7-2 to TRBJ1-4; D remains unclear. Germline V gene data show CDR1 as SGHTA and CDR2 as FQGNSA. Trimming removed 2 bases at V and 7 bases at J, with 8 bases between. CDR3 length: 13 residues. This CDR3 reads CASSLQFGEKLFF. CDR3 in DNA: TGTGCCAGCAGCTTACAGTTTGGTGAAAAACTGTTTTTT.

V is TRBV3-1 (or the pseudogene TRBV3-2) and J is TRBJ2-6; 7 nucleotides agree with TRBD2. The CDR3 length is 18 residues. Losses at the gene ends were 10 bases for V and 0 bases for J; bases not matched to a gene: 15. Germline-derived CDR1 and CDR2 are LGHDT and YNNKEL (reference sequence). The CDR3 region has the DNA TGTGCCATCGGTTCCCGACTAGCCGGCTCCTCTGGGGCCAACGTCCTGACTTTC. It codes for CAIGSRLAGSSGANVLTF.

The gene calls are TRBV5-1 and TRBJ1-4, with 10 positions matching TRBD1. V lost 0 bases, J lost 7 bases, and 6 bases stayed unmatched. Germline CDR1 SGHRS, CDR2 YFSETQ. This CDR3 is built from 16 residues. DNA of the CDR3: TGCGCCAGCAGCTTGGACCCCCGACAGGGGGCTGAAAAACTGTTTTTT. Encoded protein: CASSLDPRQGAEKLFF.

Here the CDR3 reads CASSESGQSSGNTIYF. As DNA, the CDR3 is TGCGCCAGCAGTGAGTCGGGGCAGAGCTCTGGAAACACCATATATTTT. The chain employs TRBV10-1 and TRBJ1-3; weak D call: TRBD1 (5 bases). This CDR3 spans 16 amino acids. Germline V gene sequence: CDR1 WNHNN, CDR2 SYGVQD (reference sequence). V gave up 0 bases and J gave up 0 bases, with 9 bases separating them.

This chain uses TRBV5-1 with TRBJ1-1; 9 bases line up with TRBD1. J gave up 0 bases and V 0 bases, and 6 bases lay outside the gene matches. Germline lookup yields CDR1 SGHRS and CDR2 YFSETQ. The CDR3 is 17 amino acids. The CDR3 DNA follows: TGCGCCAGCAGCTTGGAGGGGGACAGGGTTATGAACACTGAAGCTTTCTTT. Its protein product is CASSLEGDRVMNTEAFF.

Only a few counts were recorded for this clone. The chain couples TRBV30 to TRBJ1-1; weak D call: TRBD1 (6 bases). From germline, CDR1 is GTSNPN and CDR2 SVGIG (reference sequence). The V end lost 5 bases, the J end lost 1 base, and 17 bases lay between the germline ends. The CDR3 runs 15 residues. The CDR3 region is CAWLPGGTPNTEAFF. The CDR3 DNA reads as TGTGCCTGGCTTCCCGGTGGGACACCGAACACTGAAGCTTTCTTT.

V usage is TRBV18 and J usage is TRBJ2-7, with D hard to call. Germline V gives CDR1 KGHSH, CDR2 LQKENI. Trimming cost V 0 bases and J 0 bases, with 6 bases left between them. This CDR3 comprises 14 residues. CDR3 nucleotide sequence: TGTGCCAGCTCACCACCCGACACCTCCTACGAGCAGTACTTC. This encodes CASSPPDTSYEQYF.

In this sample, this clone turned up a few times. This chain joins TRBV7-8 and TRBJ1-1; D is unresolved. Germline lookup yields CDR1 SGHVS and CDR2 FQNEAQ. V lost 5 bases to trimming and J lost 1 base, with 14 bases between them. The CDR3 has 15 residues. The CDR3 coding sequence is TGTGCCAGCAGCGTAGTAGGGCGGGCGAACACTGAAGCTTTCTTT. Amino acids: CASSVVGRANTEAFF.

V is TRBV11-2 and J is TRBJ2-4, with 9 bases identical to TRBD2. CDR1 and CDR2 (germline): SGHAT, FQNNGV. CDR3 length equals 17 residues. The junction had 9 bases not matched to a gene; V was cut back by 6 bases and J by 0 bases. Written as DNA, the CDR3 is TGTGCCAGCAGTTATCGGCGGGAGGGCCTAGCCAAAAACATTCAGTACTTC. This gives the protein CASSYRREGLAKNIQYF.

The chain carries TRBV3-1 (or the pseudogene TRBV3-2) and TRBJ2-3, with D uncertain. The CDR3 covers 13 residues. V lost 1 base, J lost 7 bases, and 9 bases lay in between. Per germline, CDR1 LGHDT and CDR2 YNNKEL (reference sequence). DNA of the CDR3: TGTGCCAGCAGCCAAGTCCAACTCCATACGCAGTATTTT. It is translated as CASSQVQLHTQYF.

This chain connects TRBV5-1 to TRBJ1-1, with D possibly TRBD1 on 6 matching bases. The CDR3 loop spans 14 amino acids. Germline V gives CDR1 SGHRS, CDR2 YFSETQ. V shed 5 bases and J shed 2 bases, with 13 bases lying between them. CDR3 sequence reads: CASSVRTDNTEAFF. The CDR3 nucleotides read TGCGCCAGCAGTGTGAGGACAGACAACACTGAAGCTTTCTTT.

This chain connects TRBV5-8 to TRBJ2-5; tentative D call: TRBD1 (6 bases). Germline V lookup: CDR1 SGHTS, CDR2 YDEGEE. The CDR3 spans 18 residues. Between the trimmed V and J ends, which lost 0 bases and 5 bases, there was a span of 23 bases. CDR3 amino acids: CASSLGLAGAAPFETQYF. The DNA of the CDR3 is TGTGCCAGCAGCTTGGGTTTGGCAGGGGCCGCTCCTTTCGAGACCCAGTACTTC.

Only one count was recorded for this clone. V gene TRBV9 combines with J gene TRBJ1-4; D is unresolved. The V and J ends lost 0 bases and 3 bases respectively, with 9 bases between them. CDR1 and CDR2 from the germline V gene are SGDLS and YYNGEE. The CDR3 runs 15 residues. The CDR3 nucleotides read TGTGCCAGCAGCGTAGGATCTCGAGCTAATGAAAAACTGTTTTTT. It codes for CASSVGSRANEKLFF.

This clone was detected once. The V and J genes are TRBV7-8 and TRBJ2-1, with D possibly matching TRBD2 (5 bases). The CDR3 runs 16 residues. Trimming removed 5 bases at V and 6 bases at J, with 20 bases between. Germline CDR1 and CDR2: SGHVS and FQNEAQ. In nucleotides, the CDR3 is TGTGCCAGCAGCCCAAATAAGCGGAGTGTGGGCAATGAGCAGTTCTTC. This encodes CASSPNKRSVGNEQFF.

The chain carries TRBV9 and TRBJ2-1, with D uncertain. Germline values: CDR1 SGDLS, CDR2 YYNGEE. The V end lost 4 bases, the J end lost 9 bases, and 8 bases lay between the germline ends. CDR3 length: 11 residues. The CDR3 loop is CASSLSTEQFF. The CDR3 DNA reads TGTGCCAGCAGCCTTAGCACTGAGCAGTTCTTC.

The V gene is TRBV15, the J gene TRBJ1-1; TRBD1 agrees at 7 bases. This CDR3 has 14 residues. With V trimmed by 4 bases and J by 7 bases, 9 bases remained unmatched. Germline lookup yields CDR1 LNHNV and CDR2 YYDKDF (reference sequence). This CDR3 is CATSNHSDRIEAFF. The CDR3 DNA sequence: TGTGCCACCAGCAACCATTCGGACAGGATTGAAGCTTTCTTT. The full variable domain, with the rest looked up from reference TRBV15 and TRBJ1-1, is DAMVIQNPRYQVTQFGKPVTLSCSQTLNHNVMYWYQQKSSQAPKLLFHYYDKDFNNEADTPDNFQSRRPNTSFCFLDIRSPGLGDTAMYLCATSNHSDRIEAFFGQGTRLTVV.

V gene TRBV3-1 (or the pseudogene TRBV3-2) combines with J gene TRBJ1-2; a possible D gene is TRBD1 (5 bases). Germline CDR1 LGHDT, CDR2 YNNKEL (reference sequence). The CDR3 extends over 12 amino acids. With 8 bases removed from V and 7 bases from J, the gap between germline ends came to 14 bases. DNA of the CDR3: TGTGCCAGCGGGACTCTCAGGAGTGGCTACACCTTC. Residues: CASGTLRSGYTF.